The 20 T cell receptor beta chains reported below all come from one sample, sequenced in a study of T cell responses to AZD1222 COVID-19 vaccine (dated by TCRdb to the early 2020s). The sample's time point label, in plain terms: baseline before first vaccination. Library preparation was by the immunoSEQ multiplex PCR assay. TCRdb carries this immuneACCESS record with in-frame sequences only. Its versions omit some clonotypes, under half of them owing to an unresolved V gene in the studies checked, with the rest unexplained. This sample is represented by some 120,000 clones; 80% to 90% of them were singletons. 1.5% to 1.7% of the sample is in the top ten clones. The material sequenced was peripheral blood, taken on day 0 of AZD1222 vaccination. The receptors derive from an adult in good health.

This rearrangement joins TRBV19 to TRBJ2-7, with 7 positions matching TRBD2. V was clipped by 3 bases and J by 2 bases; unmatched bases: 7. Germline V CDR1 and CDR2: LNHDA, SQIVND (reference sequence). CDR3 length: 15 residues. The CDR3 spells CASSIELAPTYEQYF. In nucleotides, the CDR3 is TGTGCCAGTAGTATCGAACTAGCGCCTACCTACGAGCAGTACTTC. Complete variable domain (other parts from reference TRBV19 and TRBJ2-7): DGGITQSPKYLFRKEGQNVTLSCEQNLNHDAMYWYRQDPGQGLRLIYYSQIVNDFQKGDIAEGYSVSREKKESFPLTVTSAQKNPTAFYLCASSIELAPTYEQYFGPGTRLTVT.

The chain links TRBV4-2 to TRBJ2-7; 7 bases are a match to TRBD2. The CDR3 consists of 18 residues. Germline loops: CDR1 LGHNA, CDR2 YNFKEQ. Germline trimming cut 0 bases from V and 4 bases from J; bases unmatched to any gene: 15. CDR3 in DNA: TGTGCCAGCAGCCAAGATCTTGATACGAGCGGGACTCAATACGAGCAGTACTTC. This encodes CASSQDLDTSGTQYEQYF.

V is TRBV6-5 and J is TRBJ1-1; a weak D match, TRBD1 (5 bases). V was cut by 7 bases and J by 10 bases, with 25 bases left in between. CDR3 length equals 15 residues. Germline V gene sequence: CDR1 MNHEY, CDR2 SVGAGI. The CDR3 DNA is TGTGCCAGCACCCGTGATATTGGGGCGTCAGGCGGAGCTTTCTTT. As protein: CASTRDIGASGGAFF.

The chain links TRBV6-5 to TRBJ1-5; D unresolved. CDR1 is MNHEY and CDR2 is SVGAGI in the germline V gene. CDR3 length equals 15 residues. V lost 7 bases and J lost 0, with 13 bases in between. This chain's CDR3 is CASKWADNSNQPQHF. DNA of the CDR3: TGTGCCAGCAAGTGGGCAGATAATAGCAATCAGCCCCAGCATTTT.

The chain combines TRBV24-1 with TRBJ2-1, with 14 positions matching TRBD2. Unmatched junction bases numbered 8, after V lost 4 bases and J lost 4 bases. The CDR3 is made up of 18 amino acids. From germline, CDR1 is KGHDR and CDR2 SFDVKD. CDR3 loop: CATSDPGLAGGFYNEQFF. DNA of the CDR3: TGTGCCACCAGTGACCCCGGACTAGCGGGAGGCTTTTACAATGAGCAGTTCTTC.

CDR3: CASSQDGTGGTETQYF. The CDR3 nucleotides are TGCGCCAGCAGCCAAGATGGTACAGGGGGGACGGAGACCCAGTACTTC. This chain connects TRBV4-1 to TRBJ2-5, with TRBD1 identical over 8 bases. The trim removed 0 bases at V and 5 bases at J, leaving 8 bases unmatched. Germline CDR1 MGHRA, CDR2 YSYEKL. This CDR3 spans 16 amino acids.

The chain links TRBV6-1 to TRBJ2-7, with D hard to call. V shed 1 base and J shed 0 bases, with 13 bases lying between them. CDR3 length: 16 residues. Looked up from germline, CDR1 is MNHNS and CDR2 is SASEGT. The CDR3 here is CASSEGSAVSSYEQYF. CDR3 sequence (DNA): TGTGCCAGCAGTGAAGGATCTGCGGTGAGCTCCTACGAGCAGTACTTC.

The V gene is TRBV18, the J gene TRBJ2-2; no firm D call. CDR3 size: 13 residues. Trimming removed 5 bases from V and 0 bases from J, with 4 bases in between. Germline loops: CDR1 KGHSH, CDR2 LQKENI. Written as DNA, the CDR3 is TGTGCCAGCTCAAACGCGAACACCGGGGAGCTGTTTTTT. It is translated as CASSNANTGELFF.

The chain employs TRBV27 and TRBJ2-1; D tentatively reads TRBD1 or TRBD2 (5 bases each). This CDR3 has 18 residues. Germline assignment: CDR1 MNHEY and CDR2 SMNVEV (reference sequence). Trimming pared 4 bases from V and 0 bases from J, leaving 19 bases between. The CDR3 reads CASSSRQAGSSSYNEQFF. Written as DNA, the CDR3 is TGTGCCAGCAGTTCCCGCCAGGCAGGGAGCAGCTCCTACAATGAGCAGTTCTTC.

The V gene is TRBV7-9, the J gene TRBJ2-7, with 8 bases fitting TRBD1. Germline CDR1 SEHNR, CDR2 FQNEAQ (reference sequence). With 1 base clipped from V and 9 bases from J, the junction kept 11 bases outside the gene matches. The CDR3 is 15 amino acids. The chain's CDR3 is CASSLVSGGPSVQYF. The CDR3, as DNA: TGTGCCAGCAGCTTAGTTTCAGGGGGCCCCTCAGTGCAGTACTTC.

The chain uses TRBV9 and TRBJ1-1, with D hard to call. The CDR3 is 12 amino acids. Trimming shortened V by 3 bases and J by 3 bases, and 6 bases separated the two germline ends. Per germline, CDR1 SGDLS and CDR2 YYNGEE. CDR3: CASSARDTEAFF. CDR3 coding DNA: TGTGCCAGCAGCGCGCGGGACACTGAAGCTTTCTTT.

The chain uses TRBV11-3 and TRBJ2-7, with D perhaps matching TRBD2 (6 bases). Germline CDR1 reads SGHNT; CDR2 reads YENEEA. V was trimmed by 7 bases and J by 0 bases, leaving 13 bases between them. The CDR3 covers 14 residues. The chain's CDR3 is CASTLKRVSYEQYF. In nucleotides, the CDR3 is TGTGCCAGCACACTCAAGCGGGTCTCCTACGAGCAGTACTTC. The entire variable domain, with the rest obtained from reference TRBV11-3 and TRBJ2-7, is as follows: EAGVVQSPRYKIIEKKQPVAFWCNPISGHNTLYWYLQNLGQGPELLIRYENEEAVDDSQLPKDRFSAERLKGVDSTLKIQPAELGDSAVYLCASTLKRVSYEQYFGPGTRLTVT.

The J gene is TRBJ1-6, the V gene TRBV27, with a possible D match to TRBD1 (5 bases). Deletions cut 6 bases from V and 9 bases from J, with 21 bases between. CDR1 is MNHEY and CDR2 is SMNVEV in the germline V gene (reference sequence). The CDR3 consists of 16 residues. The CDR3 nucleotides are TGTGCCAGCAGCCAGACTCTTGGGGAAAGGGGTTCACCCCTCCACTTT. Its protein is CASSQTLGERGSPLHF.

The V call is TRBV25-1, the J call TRBJ1-1; the D gene is possibly TRBD1 (5 bases). This CDR3 comprises 17 residues. CDR1 and CDR2 (germline): MGHDK, SYGVNS. The germline V and J ends were trimmed by 1 base and 5 bases, with 20 bases remaining between them. CDR3 region: CASSECRETAASTEAFF. The DNA of the CDR3 is TGTGCCAGCAGTGAATGTAGGGAGACAGCAGCGTCGACTGAAGCTTTCTTT.

This clone occurred once. The chain recombines TRBV28 with TRBJ2-7, with 8 positions matching TRBD1. This CDR3 is 14 amino acids long. Germline trimming cut 6 bases from V and 5 bases from J; bases unmatched to any gene: 9. CDR1 is MDHEN and CDR2 is SYDVKM in the germline V gene. The CDR3 loop is CASRGGQGEHEQYF. The CDR3 nucleotides read TGTGCCAGCAGAGGCGGACAGGGCGAGCACGAGCAGTACTTC.

This chain uses TRBV6-5 with TRBJ1-1, with TRBD1 identical over 8 bases. V was pared by 6 bases and J by 4 bases, with 7 bases of the junction left unmatched. CDR1 and CDR2 (germline): MNHEY, SVGAGI. There are 14 residues in the CDR3. This CDR3 reads CASRGQGRSTEAFF. The CDR3 DNA follows: TGTGCCAGCAGAGGACAGGGTAGGAGCACTGAAGCTTTCTTT.

This clone was seen just once. The chain employs TRBV28 and TRBJ1-6; D is undetermined. Germline lookup yields CDR1 MDHEN and CDR2 SYDVKM. This CDR3 comprises 12 residues. The V and J ends lost 4 bases and 7 bases respectively, with 5 bases between them. DNA of the CDR3: TGTGCCAGCAGTTCGGCAAATTCACCCCTCCACTTT. It codes for CASSSANSPLHF.

The chain links TRBV12-3 or TRBV12-4 to TRBJ1-1; D is unclear. There are 13 residues in the CDR3. The V gene lost 2 bases and the J gene lost 3 bases, with 7 bases spanning the gap. The CDR3, as DNA: TGTGCCAGCAGTTTAATCGGGGACACTGAAGCTTTCTTT. Translated, it gives CASSLIGDTEAFF.

The count of this clone is one. The gene calls are TRBV18 and TRBJ1-2; 7 nucleotides agree with TRBD1. V gave up 0 bases and J gave up 0 bases; unmatched junction bases: 4. The CDR3 covers 16 residues. Germline-derived CDR1 and CDR2 are KGHSH and LQKENI. The CDR3 DNA sequence: TGTGCCAGCTCACCACCGGGACAGACAGCTAACTATGGCTACACCTTC. Amino acid sequence: CASSPPGQTANYGYTF.

This clone was recorded only once. The V gene is TRBV4-1, the J gene TRBJ2-7, with a tentative D call TRBD2 (5 bases). Deletions cut 0 bases from V and 1 base from J, with 7 bases between. CDR1 is MGHRA, CDR2 YSYEKL, per germline. This CDR3 is 14 amino acids long. Written as DNA, the CDR3 is TGCGCCAGCAGCCAAGAACCGGGGTCCTACGAGCAGTACTTC. It codes for CASSQEPGSYEQYF.